The following is a T cell receptor (beta chain) sequence with its context. The CDR3 covers 15 residues. Germline V gene data show CDR1 as SGHDT and CDR2 as YYEEEE. V shed 2 bases, J shed 3 bases, and the junction held 4 bases outside the gene matches. The source of the sample is a study of blood T cell repertoires in COVID-19. In the study overall: In each case, the material was cDNA or gDNA derived from T cells, B-cell-depleted T cells, or PBMCs.

Per the original methods: From reference gene primer amplification, estimates of nucleated cell counts were derived. Assay: immunoSEQ multiplex PCR; the TCRdb copy retains only in-frame clones and omits some. V, J and clone size derive from that table, while D and trimming were established from the DNA sequence. The sample holds fewer than 100,000 clones; 70% to 90% are singletons and the top ten take 7% to 9%. The sample was peripheral blood. The chain recombines TRBV5-6 with TRBJ2-1; 8 bases line up with TRBD2. The clonotype originates from a human donor with acute or convalescent COVID-19. The donor label of this sample is uncertain. Written as DNA, the CDR3 is TGTGCCAGCAGCTTCTATCTAGCGGGCTACAATGAGCAGTTCTTC. It encodes CASSFYLAGYNEQFF.